The present T cell receptor beta chain was sequenced within a study of T cells in Graves' hyperthyroidism and ophthalmopathy. Newly diagnosed hyperthyroidism, duration under 2 months, in patients aged 18 to 65. Uncontrolled infection, other autoimmune disease, pregnancy or lactation disqualified patients from enrolment. This clonotype was counted only a few times. From RNA transcripts, TCR beta CDR3 regions were amplified. Initially, a first-round RT-PCR of the TCR CDR3 employed the HTBI primer set. TCRdb independently ran MiXCR on the multiplex PCR reads; one entry per CDR3 protein. The data contain approximately 600,000 distinct CDR3 sequences, around 16% of them singletons. Germline V gene lookup returns CDR1 MGHRA and CDR2 YSYEKL. Trimming left V 1 base short and J 6 bases short, with 18 bases between. The CDR3 contains 16 residues.

This receptor was taken from a woman under 40 with Graves' hyperthyroidism. Material for sequencing was blood. The chain carries TRBV4-1 and TRBJ1-1; tentative D call: TRBD1 (5 bases). The CDR3 DNA sequence: TGCGCCAGCAGCCAAGGAGGGGTAGCCGAACGGCCTGAAGCTTTCTTT. It codes for CASSQGGVAERPEAFF.